The subject of this entry is one T cell receptor beta chain. This receptor's antigen is unknown. Base-call qualities are not available, and no considerably larger clone is one nucleotide away. The time point label corresponds to: patch test 2, 6 weeks after DPC sensitization. The sample's treatment or condition, from its label and the paper: therapeutic diphenylcyclopropenone sensitization with weekly scalp DPC. At each patch-test visit, blood was drawn before the patch test was applied. Eligible patients were aged 18 to 70, diagnosed with alopecia, deemed suitable for DPC therapy, and excluded if pregnant. Total RNA was isolated from unfractionated whole blood collected in Tempus Blood RNA tubes. Library preparation employed RACE. Sequenced using a NextSeq 500. During library preparation, unique molecular identifiers were attached to individual cDNA molecules so that TCRs could be counted in a quantitative, reproducible way. From each blood RNA sample, both TCR alpha and TCR beta chains were sequenced. From the authors' description of their analysis: A median of roughly 98,000 TCRs per sample was observed, with a range of about 23,224 to 690,600. V, J and CDR3 annotation of the TCR reads was performed with the Decombinator software suite. For PS versus PT1 abundance plots, all samples were subsampled to the same number of TCRs (28,000). TCRs were defined as expanded if absent before sensitization and observed at least eight times at the 2-week time point. TCRdb reprocessed the public reads (quality trimming at Q25 with fastp, clone calling with MiXCR) and kept in-frame beta chains. Every CDR3 protein is listed once, alongside the most common genes and DNA of its rows. It is TCRdb's table, rather than the study itself, that gives the V and J calls and clone size. For this sample the table gives approximately 69,000 distinct CDR3 sequences, of which about a tenth were detected only once. In total, the top ten clones hold 6.5% to 8.5% of the sample.

The CDR3 runs 12 residues from the cysteine to the phenylalanine. The entry retains the CDR3 DNA only, 36 bases that are in frame from base 1. The V and J ends are trimmed by 10 bases and 8 bases, leaving 15 bases between them. The germline V gene sets CDR1 to SNHLY and CDR2 to FYNNEI. The source of the sample is a study of human T cells and chemical hapten exposure (dated by TCRdb to the early 2020s). Regarding the complete study: For sensitization, 2% DPC in acetone was applied to a 2 cm by 2 cm area of upper inner arm skin. Patient blood was sampled pre-sensitization (week 0) and at 2, 6 and about 24 weeks after DPC sensitization. The mostly female patient cohort included alopecia areata with under or over 50% scalp involvement, alopecia totalis and alopecia universalis. In alopecia patients, the study followed how the peripheral blood TCR repertoire changed in vivo over primary and secondary sensitization to diphenylcyclopropenone (DPC), a hapten. Weekly therapeutic DPC doses were additionally applied to the scalp of patients throughout the approximately 24-week study period. Blood for TCR sequencing was provided by twenty-nine alopecia patients at one to four time points (pre-sensitization, 2, 6 and 24 weeks). Patch testing on the upper back used Finn chambers containing 0.01% DPC, with scoring done after 6 days according to International Contact Dermatitis Research Group standards. Libraries were pooled for sequencing, and per-sample TCR yields varied mainly because of small differences in library volumes within the pool.

What the research found in general, with its limitations: Compared with pre-sensitization or healthy control sets, expanded TCRs formed significantly more large CDR3 similarity clusters, which is consistent with antigen-driven responses. A positive correlation was found between the number of PT1 expanded TCRs and patch test score, with significance reached at thresholds 8, 16 and 32 but not 4. All patients had alopecia, a presumed autoimmune disease, so their immune response might differ from that of healthy individuals. No change with DPC sensitization was found in the number of TCRs above 1 in 1000 frequency, and no evidence of global repertoire structure alterations was found. After repeated subsampling, changes were observed in the strength of the expansion versus patch-test correlation and in the threshold at which the correlation became significant.

This receptor was obtained from a woman aged 50 to 65 with alopecia areata. Some clones in this sample may be carry-over from other donors' samples. The input for sequencing was whole blood, taken in connection with sensitization to the hapten diphenylcyclopropenone (DPC). The V and J genes are TRBV2 and TRBJ2-1, with no confidently assigned D gene. The nucleotides read TGTGCCACCAAGGAAGGGATCGATGAGCAGTTCTTC. This encodes CATKEGIDEQFF. Reference TRBV2 and TRBJ2-1 genes cover what lies past the CDR3, so the full variable domain is EPEVTQTPSHQVTQMGQEVILRCVPISNHLYFYWYRQILGQKVEFLVSFYNNEISEKSEIFDDQFSVERPDGSNFTLKIRSTKLEDSAMYFCATKEGIDEQFFGPGTRLTVL.